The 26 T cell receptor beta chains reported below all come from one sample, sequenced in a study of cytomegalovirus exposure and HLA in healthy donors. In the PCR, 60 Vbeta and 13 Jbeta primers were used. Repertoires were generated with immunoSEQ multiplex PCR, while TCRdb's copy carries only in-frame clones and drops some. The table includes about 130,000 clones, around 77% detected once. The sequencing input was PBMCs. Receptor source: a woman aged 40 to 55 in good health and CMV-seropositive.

In DNA form, the CDR3 reads TGTGCCAGCAGCCAAGATGGAGCCCTTACTGGAAACACCATATATTTT. This gives the protein CASSQDGALTGNTIYF. The rearrangement links TRBV4-2 to TRBJ1-3; D gene ambiguous. The CDR3 has 16 amino acids. Trimming took 0 bases from V and 2 from J, leaving 11 bases between them. Germline-derived CDR1 and CDR2 are LGHNA and YNFKEQ.

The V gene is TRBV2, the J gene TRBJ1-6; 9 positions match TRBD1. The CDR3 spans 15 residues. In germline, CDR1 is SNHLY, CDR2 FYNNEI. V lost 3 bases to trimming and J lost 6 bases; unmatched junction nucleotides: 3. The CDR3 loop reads CASSDGTGPNSPLHF. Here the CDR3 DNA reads TGTGCCAGCAGTGACGGGACAGGGCCTAATTCACCCCTCCACTTT.

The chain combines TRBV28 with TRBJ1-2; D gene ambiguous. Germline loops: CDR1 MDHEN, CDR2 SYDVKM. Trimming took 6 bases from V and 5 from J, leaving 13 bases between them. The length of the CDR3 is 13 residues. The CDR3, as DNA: TGTGCCAGCAGATCTGTATCTACTTATGGCTACACCTTC. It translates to CASRSVSTYGYTF.

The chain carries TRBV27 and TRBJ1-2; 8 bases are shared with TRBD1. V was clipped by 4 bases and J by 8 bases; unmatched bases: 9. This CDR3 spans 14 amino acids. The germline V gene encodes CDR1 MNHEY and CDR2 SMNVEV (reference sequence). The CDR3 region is CASSSGQGRRGYTF. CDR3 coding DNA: TGTGCCAGCAGTTCCGGACAGGGAAGGAGGGGCTACACCTTC.

The CDR3 bases are TGTGCCAGCTCAGGGGACAGAGAAAAACTGTTTTTT. The encoded protein is CASSGDREKLFF. V is TRBV18 and J is TRBJ1-4, with 7 bases identical to TRBD1. Germline V CDR1 and CDR2: KGHSH, LQKENI. The junction had 2 bases not matched to a gene; V was cut back by 5 bases and J by 8 bases. This CDR3 comprises 12 residues.

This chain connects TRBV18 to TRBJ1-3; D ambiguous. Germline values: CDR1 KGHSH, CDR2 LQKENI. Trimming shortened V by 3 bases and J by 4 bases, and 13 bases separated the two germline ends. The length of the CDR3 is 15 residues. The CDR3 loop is CASSPPGESGNTIYF. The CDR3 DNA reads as TGTGCCAGCTCACCGCCCGGGGAGTCGGGAAACACCATATATTTT.

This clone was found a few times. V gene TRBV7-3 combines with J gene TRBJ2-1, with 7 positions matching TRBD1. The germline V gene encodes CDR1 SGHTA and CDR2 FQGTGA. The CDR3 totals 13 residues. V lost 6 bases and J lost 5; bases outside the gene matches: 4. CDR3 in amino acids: CASRGTADNEQFF. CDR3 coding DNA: TGTGCCAGCAGGGGGACAGCAGACAATGAGCAGTTCTTC.

In nucleotides, the CDR3 is TGTGCCAGCAGCTTATTGGGTGAGGGCGAGCAGTACTTC. Protein: CASSLLGEGEQYF. J is TRBJ2-7 and V is TRBV7-8, with D perhaps matching TRBD2 (5 bases). The CDR3 is made up of 13 amino acids. Germline CDR1 reads SGHVS; CDR2 reads FQNEAQ. V lost 2 bases, J lost 6 bases, and 11 bases lay in between.

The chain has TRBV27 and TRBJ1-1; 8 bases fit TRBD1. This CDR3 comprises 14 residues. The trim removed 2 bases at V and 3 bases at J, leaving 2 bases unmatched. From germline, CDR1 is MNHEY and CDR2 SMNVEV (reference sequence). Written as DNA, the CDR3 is TGTGCCAGCAGTTTACAGGGGGCTTACACTGAAGCTTTCTTT. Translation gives CASSLQGAYTEAFF.

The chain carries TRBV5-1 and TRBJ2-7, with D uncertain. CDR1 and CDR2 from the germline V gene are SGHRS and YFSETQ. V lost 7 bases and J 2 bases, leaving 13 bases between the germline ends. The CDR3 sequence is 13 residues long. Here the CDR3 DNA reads TGCGCCAGCTCCACTTCAGGTCCCTACGAGCAGTACTTC. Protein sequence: CASSTSGPYEQYF.

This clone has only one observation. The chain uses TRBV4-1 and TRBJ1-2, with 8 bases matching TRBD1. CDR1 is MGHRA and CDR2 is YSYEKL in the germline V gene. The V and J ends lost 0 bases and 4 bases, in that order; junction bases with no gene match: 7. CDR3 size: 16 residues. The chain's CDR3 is CASSQDQDRVVYGYTF. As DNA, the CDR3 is TGCGCCAGCAGCCAAGATCAGGACAGGGTCGTCTATGGCTACACCTTC.

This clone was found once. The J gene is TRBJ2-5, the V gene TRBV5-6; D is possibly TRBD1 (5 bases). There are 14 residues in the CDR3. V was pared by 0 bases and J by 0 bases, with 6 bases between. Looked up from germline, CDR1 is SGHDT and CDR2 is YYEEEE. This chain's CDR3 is CASSLDRYQETQYF. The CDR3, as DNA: TGTGCCAGCAGCTTGGACAGGTACCAAGAGACCCAGTACTTC. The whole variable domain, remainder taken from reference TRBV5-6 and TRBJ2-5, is DAGVTQSPTHLIKTRGQQVTLRCSPKSGHDTVSWYQQALGQGPQFIFQYYEEEERQRGNFPDRFSGHQFPNYSSELNVNALLLGDSALYLCASSLDRYQETQYFGPGTRLLVL.

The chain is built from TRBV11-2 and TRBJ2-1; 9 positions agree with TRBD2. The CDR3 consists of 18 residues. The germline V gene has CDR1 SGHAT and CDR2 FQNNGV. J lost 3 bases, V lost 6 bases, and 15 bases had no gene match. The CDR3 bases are TGTGCCAGCAGACTACGACCCGCTAGCGGGATGGTCTACAATGAGCAGTTCTTC. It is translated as CASRLRPASGMVYNEQFF.

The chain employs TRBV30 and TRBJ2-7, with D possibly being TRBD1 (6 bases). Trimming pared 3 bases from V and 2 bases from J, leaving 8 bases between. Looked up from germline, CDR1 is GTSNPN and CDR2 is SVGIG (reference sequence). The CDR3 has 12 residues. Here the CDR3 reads CAWRTGTYEQYF. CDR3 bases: TGTGCCTGGAGGACAGGAACCTACGAGCAGTACTTC.

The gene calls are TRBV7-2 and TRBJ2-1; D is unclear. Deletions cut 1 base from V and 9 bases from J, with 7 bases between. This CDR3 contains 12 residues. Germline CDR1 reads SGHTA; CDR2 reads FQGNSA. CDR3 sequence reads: CASSLGLVEQFF. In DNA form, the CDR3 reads TGTGCCAGCAGCTTAGGACTCGTTGAGCAGTTCTTC.

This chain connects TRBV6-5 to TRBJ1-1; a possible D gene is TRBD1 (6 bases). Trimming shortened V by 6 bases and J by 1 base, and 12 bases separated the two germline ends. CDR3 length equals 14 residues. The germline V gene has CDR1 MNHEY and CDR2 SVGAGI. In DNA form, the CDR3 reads TGTGCCAGCAGCCGGGACACGCGGAACACTGAAGCTTTCTTT. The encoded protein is CASSRDTRNTEAFF.

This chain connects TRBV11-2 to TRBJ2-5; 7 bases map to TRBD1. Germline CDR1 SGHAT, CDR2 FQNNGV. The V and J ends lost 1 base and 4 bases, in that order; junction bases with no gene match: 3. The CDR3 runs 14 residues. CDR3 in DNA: TGTGCCAGCAGCTTAGGGACAGGTGGAGAGACCCAGTACTTC. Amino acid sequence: CASSLGTGGETQYF. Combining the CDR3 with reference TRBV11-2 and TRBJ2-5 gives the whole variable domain EAGVAQSPRYKIIEKRQSVAFWCNPISGHATLYWYQQILGQGPKLLIQFQNNGVVDDSQLPKDRFSAERLKGVDSTLKIQPAKLEDSAVYLCASSLGTGGETQYFGPGTRLLVL.

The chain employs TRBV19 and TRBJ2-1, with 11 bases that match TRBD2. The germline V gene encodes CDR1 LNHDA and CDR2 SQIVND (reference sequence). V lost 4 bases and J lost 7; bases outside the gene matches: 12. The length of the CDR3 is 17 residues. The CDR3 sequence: CASSTRLAGLGANEQFF. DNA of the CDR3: TGTGCCAGTAGTACCCGACTAGCGGGATTGGGGGCGAATGAGCAGTTCTTC.

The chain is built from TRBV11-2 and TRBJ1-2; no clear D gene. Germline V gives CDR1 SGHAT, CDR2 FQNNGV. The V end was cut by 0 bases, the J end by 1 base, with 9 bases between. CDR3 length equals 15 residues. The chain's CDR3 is CASSLDGEGNYGYTF. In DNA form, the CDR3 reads TGTGCCAGCAGCTTAGATGGAGAGGGTAACTATGGCTACACCTTC. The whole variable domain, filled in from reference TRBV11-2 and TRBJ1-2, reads EAGVAQSPRYKIIEKRQSVAFWCNPISGHATLYWYQQILGQGPKLLIQFQNNGVVDDSQLPKDRFSAERLKGVDSTLKIQPAKLEDSAVYLCASSLDGEGNYGYTFGSGTRLTVV.

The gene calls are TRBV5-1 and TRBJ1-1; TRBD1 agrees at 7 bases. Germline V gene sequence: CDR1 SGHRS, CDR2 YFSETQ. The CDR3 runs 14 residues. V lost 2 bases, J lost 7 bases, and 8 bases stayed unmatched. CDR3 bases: TGCGCCAGCAGCTTAATCCCGACAGGGCGTGAAGCTTTCTTT. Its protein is CASSLIPTGREAFF. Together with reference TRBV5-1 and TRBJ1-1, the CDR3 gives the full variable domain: KAGVTQTPRYLIKTRGQQVTLSCSPISGHRSVSWYQQTPGQGLQFLFEYFSETQRNKGNFPGRFSGRQFSNSRSEMNVSTLELGDSALYLCASSLIPTGREAFFGQGTRLTVV.

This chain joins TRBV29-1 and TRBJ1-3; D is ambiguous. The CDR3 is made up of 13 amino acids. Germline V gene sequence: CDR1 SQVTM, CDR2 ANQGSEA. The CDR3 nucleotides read TGCGCCGTAGACTTACTTTCTGGAAACACCATATATTTT. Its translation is CAVDLLSGNTIYF.

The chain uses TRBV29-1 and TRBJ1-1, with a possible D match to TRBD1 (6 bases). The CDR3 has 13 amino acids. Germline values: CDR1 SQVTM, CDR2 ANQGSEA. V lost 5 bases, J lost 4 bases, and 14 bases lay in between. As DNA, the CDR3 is TGCAGCGTTAAACTACAGGGTAGCACTGAAGCTTTCTTT. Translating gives CSVKLQGSTEAFF.

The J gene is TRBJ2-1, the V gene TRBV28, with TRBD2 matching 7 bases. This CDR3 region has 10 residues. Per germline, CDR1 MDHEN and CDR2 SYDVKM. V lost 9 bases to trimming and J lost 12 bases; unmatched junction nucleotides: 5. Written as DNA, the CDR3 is TGTGCCAGTTTGGGGGGGAGGCAGTTCTTC. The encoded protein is CASLGGRQFF.

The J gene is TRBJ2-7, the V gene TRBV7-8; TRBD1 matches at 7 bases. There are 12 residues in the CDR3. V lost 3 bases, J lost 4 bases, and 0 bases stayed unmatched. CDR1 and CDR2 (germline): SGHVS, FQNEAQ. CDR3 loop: CASSLTGYEQYF. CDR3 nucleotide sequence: TGTGCCAGCAGCTTGACAGGGTACGAGCAGTACTTC.

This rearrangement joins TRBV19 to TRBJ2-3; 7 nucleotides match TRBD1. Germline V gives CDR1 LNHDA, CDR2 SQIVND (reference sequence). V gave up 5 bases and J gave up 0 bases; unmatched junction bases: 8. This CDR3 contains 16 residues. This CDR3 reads CASSPLTTGSTDTQYF. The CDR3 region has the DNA TGTGCCAGTAGTCCCCTTACGACAGGGAGCACAGATACGCAGTATTTT.

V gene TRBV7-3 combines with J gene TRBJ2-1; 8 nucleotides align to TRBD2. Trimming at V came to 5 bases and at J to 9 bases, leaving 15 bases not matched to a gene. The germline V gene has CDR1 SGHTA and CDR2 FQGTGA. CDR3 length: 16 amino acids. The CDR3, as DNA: TGTGCCAGCAGCCCCCGTGGTAGCGGGACTTCCGGTGAGCAGTTCTTC. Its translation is CASSPRGSGTSGEQFF.